This T cell receptor (beta chain) comes out of a study of shared clonotypes between healthy human individuals. Germline V lookup: CDR1 SGHRS, CDR2 YFSETQ. The CDR3 has 14 residues. V was cut by 2 bases and J by 1 base, with 9 bases left in between. Using immunoSEQ multiplex PCR, the repertoire was profiled, and TCRdb retains in-frame clones only, with some absent. The sample includes about 2.4 million clones, 93% of them seen just once. The chain joins TRBV5-1 to TRBJ2-5; D remains unclear. The TCR comes from a man younger than 35 in good health. Some clones in this sample may be carry-over from other donors' samples. Sequenced sample: naive CD4+ T cells from PBMCs. This sample's subset: CD45RA+ positively selected. CDR3: CASSLARVQETQYF. CDR3 DNA: TGCGCCAGCAGCTTAGCTCGGGTCCAAGAGACCCAGTACTTC.